A single sample is the source of the 25 T cell receptor beta chains below, sequenced in a study of control samples from healthy donors and cancer patients. Libraries were prepared by immunoSEQ multiplex PCR; TCRdb keeps only in-frame clonotypes and omits some of them. The sample shows some 96,000 clones, about 90% of them seen only once. The source material was blood. The source of these receptors is a woman in her 50s in good health.

This clone was counted a few times. This chain links TRBV7-9 with TRBJ1-2; D remains unclear. Germline assignment: CDR1 SEHNR and CDR2 FQNEAQ (reference sequence). With 2 bases removed from V and 5 bases from J, the gap between germline ends came to 3 bases. The CDR3 totals 11 residues. CDR3 DNA sequence: TGTGCCAGCAGCTTACAATATGGCTACACCTTC. Encoded protein: CASSLQYGYTF. Full variable domain (missing parts from reference TRBV7-9 and TRBJ1-2): DTGVSQNPRHKITKRGQNVTFRCDPISEHNRLYWYRQTLGQGPEFLTYFQNEAQLEKSRLLSDRFSAERPKGSFSTLEIQRTEQGDSAMYLCASSLQYGYTFGSGTRLTVV.

This chain uses TRBV29-1 with TRBJ1-1; D remains unclear. Trimming cost V 4 bases and J 1 base, with 4 bases left between them. The CDR3 spans 11 residues. Per the germline V gene, CDR1 is SQVTM and CDR2 is ANQGSEA. CDR3 residues: CSVVPNTEAFF. The CDR3 nucleotides are TGCAGCGTTGTACCGAACACTGAAGCTTTCTTT. The full variable domain, with the rest looked up from reference TRBV29-1 and TRBJ1-1, is SAVISQKPSRDICQRGTSLTIQCQVDSQVTMMFWYRQQPGQSLTLIATANQGSEATYESGFVIDKFPISRPNLTFSTLTVSNMSPEDSSIYLCSVVPNTEAFFGQGTRLTVV.

In regard to this clone: A read error may produce the germline difference seen at one junction end. The V gene is TRBV4-3, the J gene TRBJ1-4; D is unclear. Germline V CDR1 and CDR2: LGHNA, YSLEER. The length of the CDR3 is 12 residues. CDR3 bases: TGCGCCAGCAGCCAAGATAGGAGGGATAAACTCTTT. Amino acid sequence: CASSQDRRDKLF.

The chain is built from TRBV7-3 and TRBJ2-2; D unresolved. V was clipped by 5 bases and J by 7 bases, with 11 bases between them. Looked up from germline, CDR1 is SGHTA and CDR2 is FQGTGA. The CDR3 runs 13 residues. The CDR3 DNA is TGTGCCAGCAGCCCTAACCCAATCGGGGAGCTGTTTTTT. Translated, it gives CASSPNPIGELFF.

The sample holds one count of this clone. This sequence joins TRBV27 and TRBJ1-2, with D perhaps matching TRBD1 (5 bases). CDR1 is MNHEY and CDR2 is SMNVEV in the germline V gene (reference sequence). The CDR3 sequence is 14 residues long. Trimming shortened V by 6 bases and J by 4 bases, and 15 bases separated the two germline ends. CDR3 sequence (DNA): TGTGCCAGCAGCCCTAGGGGAGGGACCTATGGCTACACCTTC. Amino acid sequence: CASSPRGGTYGYTF.

The chain couples TRBV7-6 to TRBJ1-1, with D unclear. V lost 2 bases, J lost 1 base, and 5 bases lay in between. This CDR3 has 13 residues. CDR1 SGHVS and CDR2 FNYEAQ come from the germline V gene. CDR3 amino acids: CASSLRANTEAFF. The CDR3, as DNA: TGTGCCAGCAGCTTAAGGGCGAACACTGAAGCTTTCTTT.

The chain carries TRBV21-1 and TRBJ2-5; TRBD2 is the table's D call, not checked against the DNA. TRBV21-1 is designated a pseudogene. The CDR3 sequence is 17 residues long. The CDR3 sequence is CASSKFHSGRVKETQYF. In nucleotides, the CDR3 is TGTGCCAGCAGCAAATTCCATAGCGGGAGGGTCAAAGAGACCCAGTACTTC.

The CDR3 loop reads CATSDSDRGTGELFF. In DNA form, the CDR3 reads TGTGCCACCAGTGATTCCGACAGGGGCACCGGGGAGCTGTTTTTT. The chain joins TRBV24-1 to TRBJ2-2; 8 bases align to TRBD1. CDR3 length: 15 amino acids. From germline, CDR1 is KGHDR and CDR2 SFDVKD. The J segment lost 4 bases and the V segment lost 2 bases, leaving 2 bases of the junction unmatched.

This clone was observed a few times. The J gene is TRBJ2-7, the V gene TRBV19; no firm D call. V lost 3 bases and J 3 bases, leaving 9 bases between the germline ends. Germline V gene lookup returns CDR1 LNHDA and CDR2 SQIVND (reference sequence). The CDR3 is 13 residues long. The CDR3 sequence is CASSMSDDYEQYV. CDR3 nucleotides: TGTGCCAGTAGTATGTCTGATGACTACGAGCAGTACGTC.

V is TRBV18 and J is TRBJ1-2; TRBD1 aligns across 10 bases. This CDR3 has 16 residues. The germline V gene encodes CDR1 KGHSH and CDR2 LQKENI. After removal of 6 bases from V and 5 bases from J, the junction contained 12 bases not matched to a gene. CDR3 region: CASSHTGSGQGYGYTF. The DNA for the CDR3 is TGTGCCAGCTCCCACACGGGCTCGGGACAGGGGTATGGCTACACCTTC.

This clone was counted once. The gene calls are TRBV27 and TRBJ2-2, with D uncertain. V lost 6 bases, J lost 3 bases, and 20 bases lay in between. Germline loops: CDR1 MNHEY, CDR2 SMNVEV (reference sequence). CDR3 length: 17 residues. The chain's CDR3 is CASRGLGSQGYTGELFF. For the CDR3, the DNA is TGTGCCAGCAGGGGGTTGGGGTCCCAAGGTTACACCGGGGAGCTGTTTTTT.

The genes are TRBV5-4 and TRBJ1-2; TRBD1 agrees at 8 bases. Germline V gene sequence: CDR1 SGHNT, CDR2 YYREEE (reference sequence). Trimming cost V 4 bases and J 6 bases; bases outside gene matches: 5. The CDR3 runs 13 residues. The CDR3 bases are TGTGCCAGCAGCCCCGACAGGGGCGATGGCTACACCTTC. Protein product: CASSPDRGDGYTF.

This clone is a singleton in its sample. The chain uses TRBV13 and TRBJ2-1; D unclear. This CDR3 spans 15 amino acids. Per germline, CDR1 PRHDT and CDR2 FYEKMQ (reference sequence). V was trimmed by 1 base and J by 5 bases, leaving 12 bases between them. CDR3 nucleotides: TGTGCCAGCAGCTTAGCCCTCTCAAGCAACAATGAGCAGTTCTTC. This sequence encodes CASSLALSSNNEQFF.

This rearrangement joins TRBV5-6 to TRBJ2-3; no definite D call. The CDR3 is made up of 15 amino acids. Trimming took off 0 bases at V and 2 bases at J, with 10 bases between the two ends. Germline CDR1 is SGHDT and CDR2 is YYEEEE. In DNA, the CDR3 is TGTGCCAGCAGCTTGGGAAGGAAGAACACAGATACGCAGTATTTT. Its protein product is CASSLGRKNTDTQYF.

Only a few counts were recorded for this clone. The chain uses TRBV7-8 and TRBJ2-1; TRBD1 matches at 8 bases. V dropped 1 base and J dropped 3; count of bases not matched to a gene: 2. The CDR3 is made up of 15 amino acids. Germline V gene data show CDR1 as SGHVS and CDR2 as FQNEAQ. The CDR3 region is CASSLGTGSYNEQFF. The CDR3 DNA sequence: TGTGCCAGCAGCTTAGGGACAGGGAGCTACAATGAGCAGTTCTTC. Full variable domain (rest looked up from reference TRBV7-8 and TRBJ2-1): GAGVSQSPRYKVAKRGQDVALRCDPISGHVSLFWYQQALGQGPEFLTYFQNEAQLDKSGLPSDRFFAERPEGSVSTLKIQRTQQEDSAVYLCASSLGTGSYNEQFFGPGTRLTVL.

The V call is TRBV10-1, the J call TRBJ2-3; maybe TRBD1 (5 bases). Germline V gene lookup returns CDR1 WNHNN and CDR2 SYGVQD (reference sequence). The CDR3 is 15 residues long. V was shortened by 0 bases and J by 3 bases, with 10 bases between the two germline ends. The CDR3 here is CASSESGASTDTQYF. CDR3 bases: TGCGCCAGCAGTGAGTCTGGGGCCTCGACAGATACGCAGTATTTT.

Notes on this clone: Germline is not matched at one junction end, which may reflect a read error. For the CDR3, the DNA is TGTGCCTGGAGTCCTATGGACGGTTTC. It yields the protein CAWSPMDGF. The chain links TRBV30 to TRBJ2-7; no clear D gene. The CDR3 extends over 9 amino acids. The germline V gene encodes CDR1 GTSNPN and CDR2 SVGIG (reference sequence).

The genes are TRBV6-6 and TRBJ2-1; unclear D gene. Germline CDR1 is MNHNY and CDR2 is SVGAGI (reference sequence). V was clipped by 2 bases and J by 7 bases, with 12 bases between them. This CDR3 has 14 amino acids. CDR3 protein: CASSYRDVRNEQFF. CDR3 coding DNA: TGTGCCAGCAGTTACCGTGACGTGCGGAATGAGCAGTTCTTC.

The chain couples TRBV7-3 to TRBJ2-5; maybe TRBD2 (5 bases). V was pared by 5 bases and J by 10 bases, with 17 bases between. Germline lookup yields CDR1 SGHTA and CDR2 FQGTGA. The CDR3 length is 13 residues. Here the CDR3 reads CASSPPDSRIQYF. As DNA, the CDR3 is TGTGCCAGCAGCCCCCCGGACTCCCGAATCCAGTACTTC.

The chain joins TRBV6-4 to TRBJ1-5; no reliable D call. CDR3 size: 13 residues. CDR1 and CDR2 from the germline V gene are MRHNA and SNTAGT. Trimming shortened V by 2 bases and J by 5 bases, and 7 bases separated the two germline ends. The CDR3 sequence: CASSDEGDQPQHF. For the CDR3, the DNA is TGTGCCAGCAGTGACGAGGGAGATCAGCCCCAGCATTTT.

This chain uses TRBV6-5 with TRBJ1-6, with a possible D match to TRBD1 (6 bases). Trimming took off 2 bases at V and 10 bases at J, with 15 bases between the two ends. This CDR3 contains 15 residues. The V gene's germline CDR1 is MNHEY and CDR2 SVGAGI. CDR3 DNA sequence: TGTGCCAGCAGTTACGAAGGCAGGGGAGGCTCACCCCTCCACTTT. Amino acids: CASSYEGRGGSPLHF.

The chain is built from TRBV5-4 and TRBJ1-4; D remains unclear. V was cut by 5 bases and J by 8 bases, with 16 bases left in between. This CDR3 is 14 amino acids long. From germline, CDR1 is SGHNT and CDR2 YYREEE (reference sequence). This chain's CDR3 is CASSQQTSGEKLFF. The CDR3 DNA sequence: TGTGCCAGCAGTCAGCAGACTTCGGGAGAAAAACTGTTTTTT.

The chain recombines TRBV7-8 with TRBJ1-4; D is ambiguous. The CDR3 has 15 amino acids. V was trimmed by 6 bases and J by 4 bases, leaving 15 bases between them. Germline V lookup: CDR1 SGHVS, CDR2 FQNEAQ. CDR3 protein: CASSFGPARNEKLFF. CDR3 coding DNA: TGTGCCAGCAGTTTCGGGCCGGCCCGTAATGAAAAACTGTTTTTT.

The chain uses TRBV6-4 and TRBJ1-2; TRBD1 matches 7 bases. The CDR3 spans 13 residues. CDR1 is MRHNA and CDR2 is SNTAGT in the germline V gene. Trimming took 6 bases from V and 3 from J; bases not matched to a gene: 4. The CDR3 coding sequence is TGTGCCAGCAGCGCCGACAGGGACTATGGCTACACCTTC. As protein: CASSADRDYGYTF.

The V call is TRBV5-6, the J call TRBJ1-3, with unresolved D. The germline gives CDR1 SGHDT, CDR2 YYEEEE. The CDR3 length is 12 residues. Trimming stripped 2 bases from V and 7 bases from J, with 7 bases between. Here the CDR3 reads CASSFGVNTIYF. CDR3 nucleotide sequence: TGTGCCAGCAGCTTCGGCGTGAACACCATATATTTT. Looking up the rest from reference TRBV5-6 and TRBJ1-3 gives the full variable domain: DAGVTQSPTHLIKTRGQQVTLRCSPKSGHDTVSWYQQALGQGPQFIFQYYEEEERQRGNFPDRFSGHQFPNYSSELNVNALLLGDSALYLCASSFGVNTIYFGEGSWLTVV.